This T cell receptor beta chain was captured by sequencing in a study of cytomegalovirus exposure and HLA in healthy donors. Overall study results and limits: Fewer N-insertions than the approximately 700-donor mean were reportedly shown by an Asian-associated ancestry cluster in a later analysis. Previously analyzed data showed that most TCR beta V segments were productive at a frequency of about 90% or about 30%. The investigators catalogued some 160 TCR beta chains as cytomegalovirus-associated. Most TCR sequences were seen very rarely across donors, but some public TCRs occurred in many.

A remark on this clone: Its antigen remains unidentified.

PCR amplification relied on 60 Vbeta primers (plus 13 Jbeta primers). Some clones are missing from TCRdb's copy, which holds only in-frame ones; the method was immunoSEQ multiplex PCR. This table lists 150,000 or so clones. Trimming left V 5 bases short and J 3 bases short, with 11 bases between. The length of the CDR3 is 13 residues. In germline, CDR1 is SGHDT, CDR2 YYEEEE. The chain links TRBV5-6 to TRBJ1-1, with D maybe TRBD1 (5 bases). The sequence was collected from a woman between 45 and 65 years old in good health and CMV-seronegative. Sample: PBMCs. This CDR3 is CASSSGAYTEAFF. The CDR3 region has the DNA TGTGCCAGCAGTTCTGGGGCTTACACTGAAGCTTTCTTT.